This TCR beta chain was identified in a study of T cells in Graves' hyperthyroidism and ophthalmopathy. Study-wide findings and caveats: Most expanded thyroid clonotypes above 0.001 also appeared in blood.

Concerning this clonotype: The target antigen is unknown.

Hyperthyroidism of Graves' type that showed no ophthalmopathy progression within 18 months was stable. Newly diagnosed hyperthyroidism patients aged 18 to 65 years had disease lasting under 2 months. The CDR3 length is 14 residues. V was pared by 2 bases and J by 2 bases, with 10 bases between. From germline, CDR1 is ENHRY and CDR2 SYGVKD. There were TCR beta CDR3 regions amplified from RNA transcripts. First-round RT-PCR of the TCR CDR3 relied on the HTBI primer set. TCRdb reanalysed the multiplex PCR reads using MiXCR and keeps one entry per CDR3 protein. The sample shows 600,000 to 750,000 distinct CDR3 sequences, around a sixth of them seen only once.

Sequences were obtained from blood. This receptor was identified in a man between 50 and 59 years old with Graves' hyperthyroidism. The chain combines TRBV10-3 with TRBJ2-7, with a tentative D call TRBD1 (6 bases). The CDR3 here is CAISEDRPTYEQYF. The CDR3 DNA is TGTGCCATCAGTGAGGACAGGCCAACCTACGAGCAGTACTTC.